The 7 T cell receptor beta chains below all came from one sample that was sequenced in a study of shared clonotypes between healthy human individuals. Using immunoSEQ multiplex PCR, the repertoire was profiled, and TCRdb retains in-frame clones only, with some absent. The sample comprises some 2 million clones, 95% of which are singletons, and more than 0.1% rests with the top ten. The sample comprised naive CD4+ T cells sorted from blood. The subset is: CD45RA+ positively selected. All receptors derive from a man aged 18 to 29 in good health.

CDR3 DNA sequence: TGTGCCAGCAGCCCCCGTGGGCCGGGGGTCCTCTCCTACGAGCAGTACTTC. Amino acids: CASSPRGPGVLSYEQYF. The chain combines TRBV7-2 with TRBJ2-7, with D maybe TRBD2 (6 bases). V lost 5 bases to trimming and J lost 0 bases, with 20 bases between them. CDR1 is SGHTA and CDR2 is FQGNSA in the germline V gene. This CDR3 has 17 amino acids.

The chain carries TRBV6-5 and TRBJ2-5; D unclear. Germline CDR1 and CDR2: MNHEY and SVGAGI. The V end was cut by 1 base, the J end by 5 bases, with 8 bases between. The CDR3 contains 13 residues. CDR3 sequence: CASSYLYRETQYF. The CDR3 nucleotides are TGTGCCAGCAGTTACTTATACCGGGAGACCCAGTACTTC.

The chain carries TRBV10-1 and TRBJ2-3; TRBD2 is a possible D gene (6 bases). Germline CDR1 and CDR2: WNHNN and SYGVQD (reference sequence). V lost 7 bases and J lost 2, with 13 bases in between. The CDR3 consists of 14 residues. The CDR3 sequence: CASKRDLYTDTQYF. Written as DNA, the CDR3 is TGCGCCAGCAAGAGGGACTTGTACACAGATACGCAGTATTTT.

The chain employs TRBV5-6 and TRBJ2-3, with 12 bases matching TRBD2. With 6 bases clipped from V and 4 bases from J, the junction kept 3 bases outside the gene matches. This CDR3 contains 14 residues. Germline V CDR1 and CDR2: SGHDT, YYEEEE. CDR3 nucleotide sequence: TGTGCCAGCACCCGACTAGCGGGGGCAGATACGCAGTATTTT. Protein product: CASTRLAGADTQYF.

This chain uses TRBV29-1 with TRBJ2-1; TRBD2 might be the D (5 bases). Trimming pared 5 bases from V and 9 bases from J, leaving 14 bases between. The CDR3 covers 12 residues. The germline V gene has CDR1 SQVTM and CDR2 ANQGSEA. In DNA form, the CDR3 reads TGCAGCGTTCGGGTGGGAGTGGCTGAGCAGTTCTTC. It specifies CSVRVGVAEQFF.

V is TRBV6-5 and J is TRBJ1-2, with D perhaps TRBD1 (5 bases). The germline gives CDR1 MNHEY, CDR2 SVGAGI. V gave up 0 bases and J gave up 5 bases, with 13 bases separating them. This CDR3 spans 15 amino acids. CDR3 amino acids: CASSYSTLGGYGYTF. The CDR3 region has the DNA TGTGCCAGCAGTTACTCAACCTTGGGGGGATATGGCTACACCTTC.

Worth noting for this clone: The same CDR3 is also encoded by other DNA sequences in this sample. This chain uses TRBV6-5 with TRBJ2-7, with a possible D match to TRBD2 (6 bases). Per the germline V gene, CDR1 is MNHEY and CDR2 is SVGAGI. V was shortened by 7 bases and J by 7 bases, with 11 bases between the two germline ends. This CDR3 is 11 amino acids long. The CDR3 nucleotides read TGTGCCAGCACGCTCGGGGGAGAGCAGTACTTC. Translated, it gives CASTLGGEQYF.